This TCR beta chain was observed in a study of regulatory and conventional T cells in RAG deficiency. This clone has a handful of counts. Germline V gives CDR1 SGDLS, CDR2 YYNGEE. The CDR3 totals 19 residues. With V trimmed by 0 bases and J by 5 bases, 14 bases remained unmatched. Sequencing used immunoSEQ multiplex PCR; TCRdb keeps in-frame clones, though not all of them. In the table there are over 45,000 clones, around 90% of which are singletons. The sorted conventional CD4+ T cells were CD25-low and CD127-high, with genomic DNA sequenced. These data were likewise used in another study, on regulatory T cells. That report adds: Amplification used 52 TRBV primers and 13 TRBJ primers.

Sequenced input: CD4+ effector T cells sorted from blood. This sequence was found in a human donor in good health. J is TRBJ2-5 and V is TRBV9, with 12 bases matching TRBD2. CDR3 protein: CASSVDPLAGGPRGETQYF. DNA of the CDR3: TGTGCCAGCAGCGTAGACCCCCTAGCGGGGGGGCCCCGCGGGGAGACCCAGTACTTC.